This is a list of T cell receptor beta chains from one sample in a study of cytotoxic CD8 clonotypes in ibrutinib-treated CLL. Generated by immunoSEQ multiplex PCR, the TCRdb table keeps only in-frame clones and is missing some. The sample carries hundreds of thousands of clones, just under 80% recorded once. Source: PBMCs, taken after 12 months of ibrutinib treatment. All receptors derive from a human donor with chronic lymphocytic leukemia. Both conserved end residues are part of each CDR3. Each record gives: V gene, CDR3 protein.

TRBV6-1	CASSIDRSGELFF
TRBV18	CASSPGPRGNGYTF
TRBV5-1	CASSGEPGQLNYGYTF
TRBV29-1	CSVEDQEGRVYGYTF
TRBV4-1	CASSHSIPPGGTDTQYF
TRBV4-1	CASSQGQDPYGYTF
TRBV28	CASSLGVDWGQPQHF
TRBV5-1	CASSLVQGTLNYGYTF
TRBV7-8	CASSLAGSRGWEKLFF
TRBV10-1	CASSESGARDTQYF
TRBV6-5	CASRLLAGGSYEQYF
TRBV6-1	CASSDQRDSYEQYF
TRBV5-1	CASGQPQETQYF
TRBV5-4	CASSAGLAGGSYEQYF
TRBV30	CAWLAGGQDTQYF
TRBV18	CASSPPGQETQYF
TRBV6-5	CASSYTSGALYEQFF
TRBV11-2	CASSLDLVVYEQYF
TRBV5-1	CASSLAGLNEQFF
TRBV27	CASRRSGPLGGYTF
TRBV4-1	CASSLYRGQPQHF
TRBV29-1	CSVSYILAALYNEQFF
TRBV5-1	CASSFRVLNTEAFF
TRBV7-8	CASTSTAISYNEQFF
TRBV27	CASSVKFYEQYF